The 28 T cell receptor beta chains reported below all come from one sample, sequenced in a study of blood T cell repertoires in COVID-19. Repertoires were generated with immunoSEQ multiplex PCR, while TCRdb's copy carries only in-frame clones and drops some. The table has some 300,000 clones, approximately 89% seen once; the top ten hold roughly 6.9%. The material sequenced was peripheral blood. The origin of the receptors is a woman in her twenties or thirties who had recovered from COVID-19.

V and J are TRBV3-1 (or the pseudogene TRBV3-2) and TRBJ2-5, with D hard to call. This CDR3 is 13 amino acids long. Trimming stripped 4 bases from V and 4 bases from J, with 10 bases between. Germline CDR1 LGHDT, CDR2 YNNKEL (reference sequence). The CDR3 nucleotides are TGTGCCAGCAGCCCGAACTCCGTAGAGACCCAGTACTTC. Amino acid sequence: CASSPNSVETQYF.

V is TRBV5-1 and J is TRBJ1-3, with 9 bases identical to TRBD1. CDR1 is SGHRS and CDR2 is YFSETQ in the germline V gene. The CDR3 has 15 residues. V dropped 4 bases and J dropped 8; count of bases not matched to a gene: 10. In nucleotides, the CDR3 is TGCGCCAGCAGCCCAAGGACAGGGGCTGGGGACACCATATATTTT. As protein: CASSPRTGAGDTIYF.

The V call is TRBV30, the J call TRBJ1-3; possible D gene TRBD1, 5 bases. There are 14 residues in the CDR3. V was pared by 2 bases and J by 0 bases, with 8 bases between. In germline, CDR1 is GTSNPN, CDR2 SVGIG (reference sequence). In DNA form, the CDR3 reads TGTGCCTGGAGTATTGGGGCCTCTGGAAACACCATATATTTT. Protein: CAWSIGASGNTIYF.

This clone came up a few times. The genes are TRBV14 and TRBJ1-5; 10 positions match TRBD1. J lost 0 bases, V lost 0 bases, and 11 bases had no gene match. CDR3 size: 20 residues. CDR1 is SGHDN, CDR2 FVKESK, per germline. The CDR3 protein is CASSQDGQGVSFNSNQPQHF. The DNA for the CDR3 is TGTGCCAGCAGCCAAGATGGACAGGGGGTCAGCTTTAATAGCAATCAGCCCCAGCATTTT.

The chain carries TRBV6-6 and TRBJ2-7, with TRBD1 identical over 9 bases. J lost 5 bases, V lost 4 bases, and 9 bases had no gene match. Germline V lookup: CDR1 MNHNY, CDR2 SVGAGI (reference sequence). The CDR3 extends over 15 amino acids. The CDR3 bases are TGTGCCAGCAGTTCCTTCGGGACAGGGACCCACGAGCAGTACTTC. Its translation is CASSSFGTGTHEQYF.

This rearrangement joins TRBV2 to TRBJ1-1; 8 nucleotides line up with TRBD1. Germline assignment: CDR1 SNHLY and CDR2 FYNNEI. The CDR3 consists of 14 residues. Trimming at V came to 7 bases and at J to 0 bases, leaving 4 bases not matched to a gene. The CDR3 spells CASNRDRMNTEAFF. CDR3 DNA sequence: TGTGCCAGCAACAGGGACAGGATGAACACTGAAGCTTTCTTT. Complete variable domain (other parts from reference TRBV2 and TRBJ1-1): EPEVTQTPSHQVTQMGQEVILRCVPISNHLYFYWYRQILGQKVEFLVSFYNNEISEKSEIFDDQFSVERPDGSNFTLKIRSTKLEDSAMYFCASNRDRMNTEAFFGQGTRLTVV.

The chain carries TRBV2 and TRBJ2-7, with 10 nucleotides matching TRBD1. Looked up from germline, CDR1 is SNHLY and CDR2 is FYNNEI. CDR3 length equals 15 residues. V gave up 7 bases and J gave up 3 bases; unmatched junction bases: 9. CDR3 loop: CASTHPGQGIYEQYF. The CDR3 DNA sequence: TGTGCCAGCACCCACCCGGGACAGGGGATCTACGAGCAGTACTTC.

The chain combines TRBV7-2 with TRBJ1-3; no firm D call. Trimming left V 5 bases short and J 4 bases short, with 9 bases between. The germline CDR1 and CDR2 sequences are SGHTA and FQGNSA. The CDR3 is made up of 13 amino acids. CDR3 in DNA: TGTGCCAGCAGCCCCAGGATCGGAAACACCATATATTTT. Protein sequence: CASSPRIGNTIYF.

This clone was picked up many times. The chain employs TRBV7-2 and TRBJ2-7; TRBD2 is a possible D gene (5 bases). Trimming took 3 bases from V and 0 from J, leaving 9 bases between them. The germline gives CDR1 SGHTA, CDR2 FQGNSA. This CDR3 contains 14 residues. For the CDR3, the DNA is TGTGCCAGCAGCTTGGTGGGGAGCTCCTACGAGCAGTACTTC. Translation: CASSLVGSSYEQYF.

This sequence joins TRBV4-3 and TRBJ1-2; unclear D gene. Germline loops: CDR1 LGHNA, CDR2 YSLEER. V lost 1 base and J 5 bases, leaving 11 bases between the germline ends. This CDR3 region has 14 residues. The CDR3 DNA is TGCGCCAGCAGCCAAGGCATGGCAGATTATGGCTACACCTTC. Amino acids: CASSQGMADYGYTF.

This clone was detected a few times. CDR3 loop: CASSLKYGGQSYEQYF. Written as DNA, the CDR3 is TGTGCCAGCAGCTTAAAATACGGGGGGCAATCCTACGAGCAGTACTTC. The chain employs TRBV11-2 and TRBJ2-7, with D perhaps TRBD2 (7 bases). CDR1 SGHAT and CDR2 FQNNGV come from the germline V gene. V was pared by 2 bases and J by 1 base, with 15 bases between. The CDR3 has 16 residues.

This clone was detected a few times. The chain recombines TRBV4-1 with TRBJ1-3; D uncertain. V lost 1 base, J lost 3 bases, and 16 bases lay in between. Looked up from germline, CDR1 is MGHRA and CDR2 is YSYEKL. The CDR3 has 17 residues. CDR3 region: CASSQGPPGVGGNTIYF. DNA of the CDR3: TGCGCCAGCAGCCAAGGTCCTCCGGGAGTAGGTGGAAACACCATATATTTT.

V and J are TRBV7-9 and TRBJ2-7, with 8 nucleotides matching TRBD1. V lost 5 bases, J lost 2 bases, and 8 bases stayed unmatched. Germline V lookup: CDR1 SEHNR, CDR2 FQNEAQ (reference sequence). The CDR3 is 15 amino acids. The DNA for the CDR3 is TGTGCCAGCAGCCGTTGGGACAGGCCGACCTACGAGCAGTACTTC. Amino acids: CASSRWDRPTYEQYF.

The genes are TRBV4-2 and TRBJ2-2, with TRBD2 matching 7 bases. J lost 5 bases, V lost 2 bases, and 8 bases had no gene match. There are 16 residues in the CDR3. Germline V gene lookup returns CDR1 LGHNA and CDR2 YNFKEQ. This chain's CDR3 is CASSQSPGGRTGELFF. The CDR3 coding sequence is TGTGCCAGCAGCCAATCCCCGGGGGGACGAACCGGGGAGCTGTTTTTT.

This chain uses TRBV5-1 with TRBJ2-1, with a possible D match to TRBD1 (6 bases). CDR1 and CDR2 from the germline V gene are SGHRS and YFSETQ. The V end lost 4 bases, the J end lost 2 bases, and 10 bases lay between the germline ends. This CDR3 region has 14 residues. CDR3 sequence reads: CASSPQGPYNEQFF. CDR3 in DNA: TGCGCCAGCAGCCCCCAGGGGCCCTACAATGAGCAGTTCTTC.

This sequence joins TRBV11-2 and TRBJ2-5; TRBD2 agrees at 9 bases. CDR1 is SGHAT and CDR2 is FQNNGV in the germline V gene. Germline trimming cut 1 base from V and 0 bases from J; bases unmatched to any gene: 3. There are 16 residues in the CDR3. The CDR3 DNA reads as TGTGCCAGCAGCTTAGGGCCTAGCGGGGACCAAGAGACCCAGTACTTC. Residues: CASSLGPSGDQETQYF.

The rearrangement joins TRBV5-5 to TRBJ2-5; TRBD2 aligns across 14 bases. Per the germline V gene, CDR1 is SGHKS and CDR2 is YYEKEE (reference sequence). The CDR3 has 17 amino acids. The ends lost 4 bases at V and 3 bases at J; junction bases unmatched: 8. The CDR3 is CASSPWGLAGDKETQYF. CDR3 nucleotides: TGTGCCAGCAGCCCCTGGGGACTAGCGGGGGATAAAGAGACCCAGTACTTC.

The chain recombines TRBV20-1 with TRBJ2-7; 7 nucleotides line up with TRBD1. After removal of 3 bases from V and 3 bases from J, the junction contained 5 bases not matched to a gene. The CDR3 has 13 amino acids. CDR1 and CDR2 from the germline V gene are DFQATT and SNEGSKA (reference sequence). CDR3 sequence: CSASVQGYYEQYF. The CDR3 bases are TGCAGTGCTAGTGTACAGGGGTACTACGAGCAGTACTTC.

This clone was counted only a few times. The chain combines TRBV19 with TRBJ1-5; TRBD1 agrees at 12 bases. This CDR3 contains 17 residues. CDR1 and CDR2 (germline): LNHDA, SQIVND (reference sequence). The junction had 8 bases not matched to a gene; V was cut back by 7 bases and J by 1 base. In DNA, the CDR3 is TGTGCCAGTAATCGGGACAGGGGGCTGCGGAGCAATCAGCCCCAGCATTTT. This codes for CASNRDRGLRSNQPQHF.

Concerning this clone: Other DNA sequences of this sample code for an identical CDR3. The rearrangement links TRBV5-1 to TRBJ2-2; 7 nucleotides agree with TRBD2. This CDR3 is 15 amino acids long. The germline V gene encodes CDR1 SGHRS and CDR2 YFSETQ. V dropped 4 bases and J dropped 1; count of bases not matched to a gene: 4. The CDR3 loop is CASSHRGENTGELFF. The CDR3 region has the DNA TGCGCCAGCAGCCATCGGGGGGAGAACACCGGGGAGCTGTTTTTT. Full variable domain (missing parts from reference TRBV5-1 and TRBJ2-2): KAGVTQTPRYLIKTRGQQVTLSCSPISGHRSVSWYQQTPGQGLQFLFEYFSETQRNKGNFPGRFSGRQFSNSRSEMNVSTLELGDSALYLCASSHRGENTGELFFGEGSRLTVL.

The chain combines TRBV5-1 with TRBJ2-5, with D unclear. Trimming took off 3 bases at V and 4 bases at J, with 10 bases between the two ends. Germline V gene lookup returns CDR1 SGHRS and CDR2 YFSETQ. This CDR3 comprises 13 residues. The CDR3 DNA reads TGCGCCAGCAGCTCCACAGAGCTAGAGACCCAGTACTTC. Its translation is CASSSTELETQYF.

This clone has more than one count but fewer than ten. The V gene is TRBV2, the J gene TRBJ1-1; D not resolved. Germline V gene data show CDR1 as SNHLY and CDR2 as FYNNEI. V lost 8 bases, J lost 3 bases, and 7 bases lay in between. The CDR3 spans 11 residues. The CDR3 protein is CASLYDTEAFF. The CDR3 DNA reads TGTGCCAGCCTATACGACACTGAAGCTTTCTTT.

This chain joins TRBV28 and TRBJ2-7, with 8 bases lining up with TRBD1. Germline CDR1 is MDHEN and CDR2 is SYDVKM. This CDR3 is built from 15 residues. With 5 bases clipped from V and 4 bases from J, the junction kept 10 bases outside the gene matches. In DNA, the CDR3 is TGTGCCAGCAGTCCGCACACAGGGGGAGTTTACGAGCAGTACTTC. Its translation is CASSPHTGGVYEQYF.

The chain uses TRBV6-5 and TRBJ1-2; 7 bases fit TRBD1. The V and J ends lost 6 bases and 4 bases, in that order; junction bases with no gene match: 8. The CDR3 sequence is 14 residues long. In germline, CDR1 is MNHEY, CDR2 SVGAGI. For the CDR3, the DNA is TGTGCCAGCAGCTCGACAGGGAGTAGCTATGGCTACACCTTC. It encodes CASSSTGSSYGYTF.

The chain has TRBV28 and TRBJ1-4; possibly TRBD1 for D (5 bases). There are 15 residues in the CDR3. The V and J ends lost 4 bases and 7 bases respectively, with 16 bases between them. Germline-derived CDR1 and CDR2 are MDHEN and SYDVKM. For the CDR3, the DNA is TGTGCCAGCAGTTCCGCCCGGCAGGGAAGTGAAAAACTGTTTTTT. This encodes CASSSARQGSEKLFF.

The gene calls are TRBV4-1 and TRBJ1-2, with D maybe TRBD1 (5 bases). CDR3 length: 15 amino acids. V shed 0 bases and J shed 4 bases, with 12 bases lying between them. Germline V gene sequence: CDR1 MGHRA, CDR2 YSYEKL. CDR3 sequence (DNA): TGCGCCAGCAGCCAAGAGGGACTTCGGGGCTATGGCTACACCTTC. The encoded protein is CASSQEGLRGYGYTF.

The chain combines TRBV28 with TRBJ2-2, with a weak D call TRBD1 (6 bases). Germline V CDR1 and CDR2: MDHEN, SYDVKM. Deletions cut 1 base from V and 3 bases from J, with 15 bases between. The CDR3 is 17 residues long. CDR3 nucleotides: TGTGCCAGCAGTTTATTGTCGTGGGGGCAGGACACCGGGGAGCTGTTTTTT. It is translated as CASSLLSWGQDTGELFF.

The chain carries TRBV2 and TRBJ1-5, with TRBD1 identical over 9 bases. With 4 bases clipped from V and 5 bases from J, the junction kept 9 bases outside the gene matches. The CDR3 extends over 16 amino acids. Germline V gene lookup returns CDR1 SNHLY and CDR2 FYNNEI. The CDR3 loop is CASSGGTGMFDQPQHF. For the CDR3, the DNA is TGTGCCAGCAGTGGCGGGACAGGGATGTTCGATCAGCCCCAGCATTTT. Using reference TRBV2 and TRBJ1-5 for the parts outside the CDR3, the full variable domain is EPEVTQTPSHQVTQMGQEVILRCVPISNHLYFYWYRQILGQKVEFLVSFYNNEISEKSEIFDDQFSVERPDGSNFTLKIRSTKLEDSAMYFCASSGGTGMFDQPQHFGDGTRLSIL.